The clone carrying this TCR beta chain was detected only once. The antigen is undetermined. This sample is part of a study of blood T cells in healthy people across ages. General study findings and limits: The authors considered diversity estimates from one million T cells to be underestimates.

Primers used in a second PCR of about 7 to 12 cycles were a sample-barcoded 5' primer and a J-beta primer mix. From the 5' RACE reads, TCRdb called clonotypes with MiXCR, one entry per CDR3 protein. The data show 780,000 or so distinct CDR3 sequences, with roughly 50% seen just once and 20% to 30% held by the top ten. CDR3 size: 13 residues. Germline V gene data show CDR1 as MNHEY and CDR2 as SVGEGT. The germline V and J ends were trimmed by 5 bases and 4 bases, with 11 bases remaining between them. This rearrangement joins TRBV6-2 or TRBV6-3 to TRBJ1-2; D is ambiguous. This sequence was found in a man aged 40-50 years in good health. Sequencing used blood. The CDR3 DNA reads TGTGCCAGCAGTATCCGGCGGGTCTATGGCTACACCTTC. It specifies CASSIRRVYGYTF.